The clone carrying this T cell receptor (beta chain) was recorded a few times. The antigen is not known. These data are taken from a study of cytomegalovirus exposure and HLA in healthy donors. Overall study findings and caveats: The investigators catalogued 150 to 200 TCR beta chains as cytomegalovirus-associated. The authors later found most CMV-associated TCR beta chains appeared HLA-restricted. Common viral pathogens (according to a later analysis) appeared linked to several of the most significant clusters. Association of a missense DCLRE1C variant with TCR beta V- and J-gene trimming was reported in a later analysis.

The V and J ends lost 0 bases and 2 bases, in that order; junction bases with no gene match: 9. The germline CDR1 and CDR2 sequences are MNHEY and SMNVEV (reference sequence). CDR3 length: 17 amino acids. The PCR contained 60 Vbeta and 13 Jbeta primers. The assay was immunoSEQ multiplex PCR, and TCRdb's table has in-frame clones only and misses some. Of around 130,000 clones listed, more than 75% are singletons. The clonotype was recovered from a man aged 35 to 55 in good health and CMV-seronegative. The source material was PBMCs. The genes are TRBV27 and TRBJ1-2, with TRBD1 matching over 7 bases. The CDR3 spells CASSLSGGGRDNYGYTF. CDR3 sequence (DNA): TGTGCCAGCAGTTTATCAGGAGGGGGCCGGGACAACTATGGCTACACCTTC.